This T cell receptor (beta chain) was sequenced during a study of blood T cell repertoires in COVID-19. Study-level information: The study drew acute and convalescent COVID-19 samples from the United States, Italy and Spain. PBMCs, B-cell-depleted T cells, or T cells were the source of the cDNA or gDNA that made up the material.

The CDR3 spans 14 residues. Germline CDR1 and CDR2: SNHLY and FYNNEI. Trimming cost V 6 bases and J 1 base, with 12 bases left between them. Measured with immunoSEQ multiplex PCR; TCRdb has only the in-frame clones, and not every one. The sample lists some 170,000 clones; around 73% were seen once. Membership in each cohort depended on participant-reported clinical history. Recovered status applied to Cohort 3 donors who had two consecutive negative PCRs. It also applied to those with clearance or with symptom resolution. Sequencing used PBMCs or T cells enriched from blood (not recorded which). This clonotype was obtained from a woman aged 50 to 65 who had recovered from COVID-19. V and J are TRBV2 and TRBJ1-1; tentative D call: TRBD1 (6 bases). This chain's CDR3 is CASRSDRSNTEAFF. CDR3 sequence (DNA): TGTGCCAGCAGGTCGGACAGATCGAACACTGAAGCTTTCTTT.